Following are 16 T cell receptor beta chains from one sample sequenced in a study of T cell responses to AZD1222 COVID-19 vaccine (dated by TCRdb to the early 2020s). The time point label for this specimen denotes: baseline before first vaccination. Libraries were built with the immunoSEQ multiplex PCR assay. The immuneACCESS repertoire file appears here via TCRdb, limited to in-frame rearrangements. These files lack a portion of the clones; in checked studies, under half of the deficit traces to unresolved V genes, and the cause of the others is not known. The table for this sample lists around 180,000 clones; 70% to 90% of them were counted only once. Together, the top ten hold roughly 6% of the sample. This material consisted of peripheral blood, taken on day 0 of AZD1222 vaccination. The receptors come from an adult in good health.

V and J are TRBV27 and TRBJ1-4; TRBD1 might be the D (6 bases). The V and J ends lost 6 bases and 3 bases respectively, with 14 bases between them. CDR3 length: 15 amino acids. Germline CDR1 is MNHEY and CDR2 is SMNVEV (reference sequence). This chain's CDR3 is CASSQTGWPNEKLFF. The CDR3 DNA sequence: TGTGCCAGCAGCCAAACAGGGTGGCCTAATGAAAAACTGTTTTTT.

This clone was observed at least ten times. This chain joins TRBV27 and TRBJ1-5; D not resolved. Germline CDR1 reads MNHEY; CDR2 reads SMNVEV (reference sequence). V dropped 6 bases and J dropped 1 base, with 4 bases sitting between them. The CDR3 sequence is 12 residues long. This CDR3 reads CASRTSNQPQHF. DNA of the CDR3: TGTGCCAGCAGGACAAGCAATCAGCCCCAGCATTTT.

CDR3 sequence (DNA): TGTGCCAGCGGACTTCAGGGGGCGAGAACCTACGAGCAGTACTTC. It encodes CASGLQGARTYEQYF. The V call is TRBV6-5, the J call TRBJ2-7; 8 positions match TRBD1. The CDR3 consists of 15 residues. Germline V gives CDR1 MNHEY, CDR2 SVGAGI. The V segment lost 8 bases and the J segment 2 bases; nucleotides outside the gene matches: 11.

This chain links TRBV6-6 with TRBJ2-5; TRBD1 aligns across 7 bases. Unmatched junction bases numbered 10, after V lost 2 bases and J lost 7 bases. The CDR3 loop spans 15 amino acids. The germline V gene encodes CDR1 MNHNY and CDR2 SVGAGI (reference sequence). CDR3 loop: CASSYGTAFSRTQYF. CDR3 nucleotides: TGTGCCAGCAGTTACGGGACAGCCTTTTCGAGGACCCAGTACTTC.

The chain couples TRBV30 to TRBJ2-1; 14 bases map to TRBD2. The CDR3 contains 11 residues. Germline loops: CDR1 GTSNPN, CDR2 SVGIG (reference sequence). V was pared by 3 bases and J by 16 bases, with 2 bases of the junction left unmatched. The CDR3 region is CAWRGLAGEFF. Here the CDR3 DNA reads TGTGCCTGGAGGGGACTAGCGGGAGAATTCTTC.

This clone was found once. The chain recombines TRBV3-1 (or the pseudogene TRBV3-2) with TRBJ2-3; 8 bases are a match to TRBD2. CDR1 LGHDT and CDR2 YNNKEL come from the germline V gene (reference sequence). The CDR3 runs to 14 residues. With 5 bases clipped from V and 2 bases from J, the junction kept 3 bases outside the gene matches. The CDR3 DNA reads as TGTGCCAGCAGCGCGGGGGGTTCCACAGATACGCAGTATTTT. Translated, it gives CASSAGGSTDTQYF.

The CDR3 reads CASRRLGTSNYGYTF. CDR3 nucleotides: TGTGCCAGCAGGAGGCTCGGAACTAGTAACTATGGCTACACCTTC. This rearrangement joins TRBV28 to TRBJ1-2; D is undetermined. Deletions cut 6 bases from V and 1 base from J, with 15 bases between. CDR1 is MDHEN and CDR2 is SYDVKM in the germline V gene. The CDR3 extends over 15 amino acids.

The DNA of the CDR3 is TGTGCCAGCAGCTTAGAAGACAGCCAAGAGACCCAGTACTTC. It is translated as CASSLEDSQETQYF. This chain links TRBV11-2 with TRBJ2-5, with D maybe TRBD1 (5 bases). Germline CDR1 is SGHAT and CDR2 is FQNNGV. The CDR3 loop spans 14 amino acids. V lost 0 bases to trimming and J lost 1 base, with 6 bases between them.

The rearrangement links TRBV5-6 to TRBJ2-1; D gene uncertain. The CDR3 length is 13 residues. CDR1 is SGHDT, CDR2 YYEEEE, per germline. The germline V and J ends were trimmed by 2 bases and 7 bases, with 10 bases remaining between them. CDR3 sequence (DNA): TGTGCCAGCAGCTTCTCACCCGGGAATGAGCAGTTCTTC. Its protein product is CASSFSPGNEQFF.

The chain combines TRBV30 with TRBJ2-7; 7 bases are shared with TRBD1. V was pared by 5 bases and J by 3 bases, with 16 bases of the junction left unmatched. This CDR3 has 16 amino acids. Germline CDR1 GTSNPN, CDR2 SVGIG (reference sequence). The CDR3 is CAWAANGIQGDYEQYF. The CDR3 bases are TGTGCCTGGGCCGCTAATGGAATTCAGGGGGACTACGAGCAGTACTTC.

In DNA, the CDR3 is TGTGCCAGCAGGGTCGAGCTTGCCTACGAGCAGTACTTC. This translates into CASRVELAYEQYF. This chain links TRBV6-5 with TRBJ2-7; D gene uncertain. Between the trimmed V and J ends, which lost 6 bases and 2 bases, there was a span of 11 bases. CDR1 is MNHEY, CDR2 SVGAGI, per germline. This CDR3 has 13 residues.

This clone has only one observation. The genes are TRBV7-9 and TRBJ1-1; tentatively, D is TRBD1 (6 bases). Trimming took 6 bases from V and 4 from J, leaving 15 bases between them. Germline assignment: CDR1 SEHNR and CDR2 FQNEAQ (reference sequence). The CDR3 contains 14 residues. The CDR3 DNA is TGTGCCAGCAGGCCAGGGGCGCCAAGCACTGAAGCTTTCTTT. It yields the protein CASRPGAPSTEAFF.

The CDR3 here is CASSYIRGTQYF. The CDR3 DNA reads as TGTGCCAGCAGTTACATACGGGGGACCCAGTACTTC. The gene calls are TRBV6-5 and TRBJ2-5; maybe TRBD2 (5 bases). Germline V gives CDR1 MNHEY, CDR2 SVGAGI. This CDR3 contains 12 residues. V gave up 2 bases and J gave up 7 bases, with 8 bases separating them.

The rearrangement uses TRBV6-5 and TRBJ1-6; D perhaps matches TRBD1 (6 bases). The CDR3 runs to 15 residues. Per the germline V gene, CDR1 is MNHEY and CDR2 is SVGAGI. The V gene lost 7 bases and the J gene lost 8 bases, with 18 bases spanning the gap. For the CDR3, the DNA is TGTGCCAGCAAGGATCCCACAGGGTACCATTCACCCCTCCACTTT. It encodes CASKDPTGYHSPLHF.

The chain combines TRBV9 with TRBJ2-6; D gene unclear. The length of the CDR3 is 14 residues. V lost 4 bases and J lost 1, with 6 bases in between. The germline CDR1 and CDR2 sequences are SGDLS and YYNGEE. The CDR3 loop reads CASSPGSGANVLTF. The CDR3 DNA sequence: TGTGCCAGCAGCCCCGGGTCTGGGGCCAACGTCCTGACTTTC. Filled out from reference TRBV9 and TRBJ2-6, the complete variable domain reads DSGVTQTPKHLITATGQRVTLRCSPRSGDLSVYWYQQSLDQGLQFLIQYYNGEERAKGNILERFSAQQFPDLHSELNLSSLELGDSALYFCASSPGSGANVLTFGAGSRLTVL.

This rearrangement joins TRBV5-1 to TRBJ2-1; 7 bases map to TRBD2. The germline gives CDR1 SGHRS, CDR2 YFSETQ. The CDR3 runs to 20 residues. Trimming took 0 bases from V and 1 from J; bases not matched to a gene: 16. CDR3 in DNA: TGCGCCAGCAGCTTGGAGTTTTACGGGGTAGCGGGCGCATCCTACAATGAGCAGTTCTTC. Protein sequence: CASSLEFYGVAGASYNEQFF.